The sequence of this T cell receptor beta chain was determined in a study of blood T cell repertoires in COVID-19. Study-level information: Italy, Spain and the United States were the sources of the convalescent and acute COVID-19 samples. The cDNA or gDNA used as material had been derived from T cells, B-cell-depleted T cells, or PBMCs.

Under the authors' procedure: Estimates of nucleated cell counts were drawn from the amplification of reference gene primers. Only in-frame clones appear in the TCRdb table, and some are missing; sequencing was by immunoSEQ multiplex PCR. That table gives V, J and clone size, and the DNA gave D and trimming. The sample consists of around 25,000 clones, about 88% of them appearing once. The CDR3 runs 14 residues. V was cut by 7 bases and J by 1 base, with 13 bases left in between. Germline CDR1 reads MDHEN; CDR2 reads SYDVKM. The clonotype comes from a man in his 70s with acute or convalescent COVID-19. The sample consisted of peripheral blood. V usage is TRBV28 and J usage is TRBJ2-5; perhaps TRBD1 as D (5 bases). The chain's CDR3 is CASTPLQVQETQYF. The CDR3 DNA sequence: TGTGCCAGCACCCCCTTACAGGTCCAAGAGACCCAGTACTTC.